This T cell receptor (beta chain) was captured in a study of cytomegalovirus exposure and HLA in healthy donors. Vbeta (60) and Jbeta (13) primers were used in the PCR. Assay used: immunoSEQ multiplex PCR; TCRdb lists only in-frame clones, some missing. The table lists 55,000 to 75,000 clones. As concerns this clone: Its antigen is undetermined.

Whole-study results and caveats: As a later analysis revealed, most CMV-associated TCR beta chains appeared HLA-restricted. Despite most TCR sequences being rare, some public TCRs occurred in many donors.

Sequenced input: PBMCs. The TCR sequence derives from a woman in her 30s in good health and CMV-seronegative.

The DNA for the CDR3 is TGTGCCTGGAGTGTTCAGGGGGCGGTTGAAGCTTTCTTT. Protein sequence: CAWSVQGAVEAFF. The chain employs TRBV30 and TRBJ1-1; 8 bases fit TRBD1. Germline CDR1 GTSNPN, CDR2 SVGIG (reference sequence). V was clipped by 0 bases and J by 7 bases; unmatched bases: 4. This CDR3 is 13 amino acids long.